The present T cell receptor beta chain was sequenced within a study of shared clonotypes between healthy human individuals. Repertoires were generated with immunoSEQ multiplex PCR, while TCRdb's copy carries only in-frame clones and drops some. The sample gives around 530,000 clones, 70% to 80% of which show up once; approximately 12% is in the top ten. The material sequenced was PBMCs. This clonotype was obtained from a woman aged 40 to 50 in good health. Some clones in this sample may be carry-over from other donors' samples.

The CDR3 DNA is TGTGCCAGCAGCGAAACAGGGTATTGGCCGAACACTGAAGCTTTCTTT. This translates into CASSETGYWPNTEAFF. The chain links TRBV5-8 to TRBJ1-1; the D gene is possibly TRBD1 (6 bases). Trimming shortened V by 4 bases and J by 1 base, and 17 bases separated the two germline ends. This CDR3 has 16 residues. Germline CDR1 is SGHTS and CDR2 is YDEGEE.